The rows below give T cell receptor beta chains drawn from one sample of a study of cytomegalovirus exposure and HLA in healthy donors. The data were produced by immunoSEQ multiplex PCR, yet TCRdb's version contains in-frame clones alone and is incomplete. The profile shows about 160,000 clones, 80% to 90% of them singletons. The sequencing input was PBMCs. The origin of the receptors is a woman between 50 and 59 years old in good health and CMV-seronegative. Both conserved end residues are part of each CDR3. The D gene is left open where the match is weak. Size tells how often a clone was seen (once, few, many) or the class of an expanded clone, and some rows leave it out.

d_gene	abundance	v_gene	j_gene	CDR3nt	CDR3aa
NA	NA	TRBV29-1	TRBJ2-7	TGCAGCGGGAGGGATACGGTATCCTACGAGCAGTACTTC	CSGRDTVSYEQYF
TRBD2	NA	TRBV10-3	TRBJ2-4	TGTGCCATCAGCGGGGGGCCTAGCGGGAGACTGGACTTC	CAISGGPSGRLDF
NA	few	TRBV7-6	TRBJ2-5	TGTGCCAGCGACTTAAACCTTGGATCAGAGACCCAGTACTTC	CASDLNLGSETQYF
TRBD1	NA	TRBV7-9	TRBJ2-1	TGTGCCAGCAGCTCCGGGACAGGAGGTTTTCGAATCTTC	CASSSGTGGFRIF
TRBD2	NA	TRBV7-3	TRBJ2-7	TGTGCCAGCAGCTCAGCAAGACTAGCGGGGGGAAACGAGCAGTACTTC	CASSSARLAGGNEQYF
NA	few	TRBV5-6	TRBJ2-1	TGTGCCAGCAGCGAGAATGAGCAGTTCTTC	CASSENEQFF
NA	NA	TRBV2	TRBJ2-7	TGTGCCAGCAGTGTAAGGGGTCCGGGCGAGCAGTACTTC	CASSVRGPGEQYF
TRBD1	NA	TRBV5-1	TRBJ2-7	TGCGCCAGCAGCGTGCGGACAGGATCGACCTACGAGCAGTACTTC	CASSVRTGSTYEQYF
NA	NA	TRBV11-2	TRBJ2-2	TGTGCCAGCAGCCAACAAACCGGGGAGCTGTTTTTT	CASSQQTGELFF
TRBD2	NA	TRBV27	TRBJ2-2	TGTGCCAGCAGTTTAATAGCGGGTGGGGAGCTGTTTTTT	CASSLIAGGELFF
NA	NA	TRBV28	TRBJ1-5	TGTGCCGCCCGAGCCCTAAAACAGCCCCAGCATTTT	CAARALKQPQHF
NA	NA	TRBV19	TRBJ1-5	TGTGCCAGTAGTCCCGATGGAGGGGGCAATCAGCCCCAGCATTTT	CASSPDGGGNQPQHF
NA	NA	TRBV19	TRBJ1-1	TGTGCCAGTAGTACCCTGGAGAAGGTGAACACTGAAGCTTTCTTT	CASSTLEKVNTEAFF
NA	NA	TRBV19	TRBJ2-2	TGTGCAGTTGCGGGGCTAGCGCCCTGGGGCACCGGGGAGCTGTTTTTT	CAVAGLAPWGTGELFF
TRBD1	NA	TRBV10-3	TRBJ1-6	TGTGCCAGCGGACAGGAGACTCATAATTCACCCCTCCACTTT	CASGQETHNSPLHF
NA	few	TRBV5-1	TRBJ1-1	TGCGCCAGCAGCTTGTGGCCCCCACAACAGATGAACACTGAAGCTTTCTTT	CASSLWPPQQMNTEAFF
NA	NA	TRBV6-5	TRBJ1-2	TGTGCCAGCAGTTACTCGTTAGGGAGTGGCTACACCTTC	CASSYSLGSGYTF
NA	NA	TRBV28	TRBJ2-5	TGTGCCAGCAGTTTAAATACGCCAGGGAAGGGGACCCAGTACTTC	CASSLNTPGKGTQYF
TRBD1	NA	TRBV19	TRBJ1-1	TGTGCCAGTAGTCCGCGACAGGGGAGGAACACTGAAGCTTTCTTT	CASSPRQGRNTEAFF
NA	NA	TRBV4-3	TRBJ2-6	TGCGCCAGCAGCCAAGCCCGGGGCTCTGGGGCCAACGTCCTGACTTTC	CASSQARGSGANVLTF
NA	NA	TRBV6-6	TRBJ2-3	TGTGCCAGCAGTTACCCCCCGGATACGCAGTATTTT	CASSYPPDTQYF
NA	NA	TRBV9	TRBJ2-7	TGTGCCAGCAGTCCTAATACAGGGATTTACGAGCAGTACTTC	CASSPNTGIYEQYF
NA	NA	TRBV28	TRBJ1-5	TGTGCCAGCAGCTCCGCGGGTGAGCATCAGCCCCAGCATTTT	CASSSAGEHQPQHF
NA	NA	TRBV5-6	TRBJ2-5	TGTGCCAGCAGCTTCTATGTGAGCGGTGAGACCCAGTACTTC	CASSFYVSGETQYF
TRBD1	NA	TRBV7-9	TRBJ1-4	TGTGCCAGCAGCCACCGGACAGGGTTTGAAGAAAAACTGTTTTTT	CASSHRTGFEEKLFF
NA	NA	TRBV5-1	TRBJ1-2	TGCGCCAGCAGCTGGGACAATCCCTCGGTCTCCTATGGCTACACCTTC	CASSWDNPSVSYGYTF
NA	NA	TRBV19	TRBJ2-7	TGTGCCAGTAGTGGTGAGGGAAGCTCCTACGAGCAGTACTTC	CASSGEGSSYEQYF
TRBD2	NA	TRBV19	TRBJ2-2	TGTGCCAGTAGTTGGCTTCTAGCGGGGGGTCCCGCGAACACCGGGGAGCTGTTTTTT	CASSWLLAGGPANTGELFF
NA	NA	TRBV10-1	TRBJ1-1	TGCGCCAGCAGTGAGTCCAGGAACACTGAAGCTTTCTTT	CASSESRNTEAFF
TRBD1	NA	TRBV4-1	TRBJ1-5	TGCGCCAGCAGCCAAGAGTGGGCAGGGGGCGGTCAGCCCCAGCATTTT	CASSQEWAGGGQPQHF
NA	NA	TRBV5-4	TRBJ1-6	TGTGCCAGCAGCCTGGTAAATTCACCCCTCCACTTT	CASSLVNSPLHF
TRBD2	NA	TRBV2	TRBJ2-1	TGTGCCAGCAGCGCTAAGCGGGGGGGCCTTAATGAGCAGTTCTTC	CASSAKRGGLNEQFF
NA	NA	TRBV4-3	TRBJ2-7	TGCGCCAGCAGCCAAGAAAGGGGATCCTCCTACGAGCAGTACTTC	CASSQERGSSYEQYF
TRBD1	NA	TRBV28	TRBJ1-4	TGTGCCAGCAGTTCGATTACAGGGGAGACTAATGAAAAACTGTTTTTT	CASSSITGETNEKLFF
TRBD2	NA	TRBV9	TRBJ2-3	TGTGCCAGCAGCGTTAACGGGGGGGCCGTAGATACGCAGTATTTT	CASSVNGGAVDTQYF
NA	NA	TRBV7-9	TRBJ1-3	TGTGCCAGGTCTTTTAAAGGGGTTCCTGGAAACACCATATATTTT	CARSFKGVPGNTIYF
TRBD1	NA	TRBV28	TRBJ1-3	TGTGCCAGCATCCAACAGGGGGCTGGAAACACCATATATTTT	CASIQQGAGNTIYF
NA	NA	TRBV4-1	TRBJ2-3	TGCGCCAGCAGCCAACGACTCCAAACTAGCACAGATACGCAGTATTTT	CASSQRLQTSTDTQYF
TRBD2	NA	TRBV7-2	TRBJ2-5	TGTGCCAGCAGCCTGGTCCTAGCGGGACGAGAGACCCAGTACTTC	CASSLVLAGRETQYF
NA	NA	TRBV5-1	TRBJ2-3	TGCGCCAGCAGCGGAGGTAACACAGATACGCAGTATTTT	CASSGGNTDTQYF
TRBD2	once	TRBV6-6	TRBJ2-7	TGTGCCAGCAGTCATCTGACAAGCGGGAGCTACGAGCAGTACTTC	CASSHLTSGSYEQYF
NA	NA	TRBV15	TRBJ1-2	TGTGCCACCAGCAGAGGTATCAACTATGGCTACACCTTC	CATSRGINYGYTF
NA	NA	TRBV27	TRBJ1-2	TGTGCCAGCAGTAGCAGTGGGCTCTCTAACTATGGCTACACCTTC	CASSSSGLSNYGYTF
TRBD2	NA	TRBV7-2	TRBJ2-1	TGTGCCAGCAGCTTAGTGCCAGCGGGAGTATGGAATGAGCAGTTCTTC	CASSLVPAGVWNEQFF
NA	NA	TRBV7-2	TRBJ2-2	TGTGCCAGCAGCTTAAGGGGACTTAACACCGGGGAGCTGTTTTTT	CASSLRGLNTGELFF